Listed here are 10 T cell receptor beta chains from one sample, sequenced in a study of blood T cell dynamics during melanoma immunotherapy. Time point: week 3, after first cycle of checkpoint inhibitor. TCRdb's table, derived via immunoSEQ multiplex PCR, lists solely in-frame clones and lacks some. The sample carries a few thousand clones, about four fifths recorded once. The sequenced sample was blood, obtained from a patient treated with checkpoint blockade. Every receptor here comes from a human donor with melanoma.

V gene TRBV7-9 combines with J gene TRBJ2-5; 7 nucleotides match TRBD1. There are 15 residues in the CDR3. The germline gives CDR1 SEHNR, CDR2 FQNEAQ (reference sequence). Trimming cost V 2 bases and J 4 bases; bases outside gene matches: 7. The CDR3 DNA sequence: TGTGCCAGCAGCTTAACGGGACAGTTAAGAGAGACCCAGTACTTC. Translating it yields CASSLTGQLRETQYF. Looking up the rest from reference TRBV7-9 and TRBJ2-5 gives the full variable domain: DTGVSQNPRHKITKRGQNVTFRCDPISEHNRLYWYRQTLGQGPEFLTYFQNEAQLEKSRLLSDRFSAERPKGSFSTLEIQRTEQGDSAMYLCASSLTGQLRETQYFGPGTRLLVL.

This chain connects TRBV2 to TRBJ2-7; 7 nucleotides match TRBD1. V lost 6 bases to trimming and J lost 0 bases; unmatched junction nucleotides: 2. Germline assignment: CDR1 SNHLY and CDR2 FYNNEI. This CDR3 is 13 amino acids long. This CDR3 is CASRDRVSYEQYF. DNA of the CDR3: TGTGCCAGCAGAGACAGGGTCTCCTACGAGCAGTACTTC.

This clone was detected only once. The chain combines TRBV14 with TRBJ2-1; a weak D match, TRBD1 (5 bases). Trimming pared 0 bases from V and 7 bases from J, leaving 10 bases between. The germline gives CDR1 SGHDN, CDR2 FVKESK. This CDR3 has 14 amino acids. The chain's CDR3 is CASSQDRQINEQFF. DNA of the CDR3: TGTGCCAGCAGCCAAGATCGACAGATAAATGAGCAGTTCTTC.

This sequence joins TRBV18 and TRBJ1-1; the D is unclear. CDR3 length: 13 amino acids. V shed 4 bases and J shed 1 base, with 7 bases lying between them. Germline-derived CDR1 and CDR2 are KGHSH and LQKENI. The DNA for the CDR3 is TGTGCCAGCTCACTAGGCACGAACACTGAAGCTTTCTTT. Its translation is CASSLGTNTEAFF.

The rearrangement links TRBV7-2 to TRBJ1-6; D is ambiguous. In germline, CDR1 is SGHTA, CDR2 FQGNSA. The CDR3 extends over 12 amino acids. Trimming took off 5 bases at V and 7 bases at J, with 6 bases between the two ends. The DNA for the CDR3 is TGTGCCAGCAGCATTCCAAATTCACCCCTCCACTTT. This gives the protein CASSIPNSPLHF.

V and J are TRBV11-2 and TRBJ1-1; the match to TRBD1 covers 8 bases. The CDR3 covers 14 residues. J gave up 5 bases and V 3 bases, and 5 bases lay outside the gene matches. Germline V gives CDR1 SGHAT, CDR2 FQNNGV. The CDR3 sequence: CASSFGQGGTEAFF. The DNA of the CDR3 is TGTGCCAGCAGCTTCGGACAGGGAGGGACTGAAGCTTTCTTT.

V is TRBV7-2 and J is TRBJ1-3, with D perhaps matching TRBD1 (5 bases). The germline gives CDR1 SGHTA, CDR2 FQGNSA. V shed 5 bases and J shed 4 bases, with 9 bases lying between them. The CDR3 consists of 13 residues. The CDR3 loop reads CASSQGLGNTIYF. The CDR3, as DNA: TGTGCCAGCAGCCAGGGACTAGGAAACACCATATATTTT.

This chain uses TRBV7-9 with TRBJ2-5; 11 nucleotides match TRBD2. There are 18 residues in the CDR3. The trim removed 7 bases at V and 2 bases at J, leaving 15 bases unmatched. Germline CDR1 and CDR2: SEHNR and FQNEAQ (reference sequence). The CDR3 DNA reads TGTGCCAGCACCATTAGGGGCCTAGCGGGAGGAGGGCAAGAGACCCAGTACTTC. Protein sequence: CASTIRGLAGGGQETQYF.

The chain combines TRBV2 with TRBJ1-1, with no clear D. This CDR3 is built from 14 residues. Between the trimmed V and J ends, which lost 9 bases and 2 bases, there was a span of 16 bases. CDR1 is SNHLY, CDR2 FYNNEI, per germline. The CDR3 bases are TGTGCCAGTAAGGGTCACGGACTTAACACTGAAGCTTTCTTT. Encoded protein: CASKGHGLNTEAFF.

This rearrangement joins TRBV11-2 to TRBJ2-1; perhaps TRBD2 as D (7 bases). V was trimmed by 5 bases and J by 4 bases, leaving 21 bases between them. The V gene's germline CDR1 is SGHAT and CDR2 FQNNGV. The CDR3 contains 17 residues. CDR3 nucleotides: TGTGCCAGCAGCACAGACCTGGGGCGGGGGCCGTACAATGAGCAGTTCTTC. Its protein is CASSTDLGRGPYNEQFF. The full variable domain, in which reference TRBV11-2 and TRBJ2-1 provide the parts outside the CDR3, is EAGVAQSPRYKIIEKRQSVAFWCNPISGHATLYWYQQILGQGPKLLIQFQNNGVVDDSQLPKDRFSAERLKGVDSTLKIQPAKLEDSAVYLCASSTDLGRGPYNEQFFGPGTRLTVL.